The text below deals with one T cell receptor beta chain. Its matching antigen is unknown. This sample is drawn from a study of OX40 agonist ivuxolimab in advanced cancers. On the study more broadly: Ivuxolimab doses were 0.01, 0.1, 0.3, 1.5, 3 or 10 mg/kg every 2 weeks. Of mixed ages from about 20 to 90 and averaging about 60 years, the group was about 86% male. Whole-study results and caveats: Among the lowest peripheral clonal expansion occurred in 0.1-3.0 mg/kg partial responders.

Method: immunoSEQ multiplex PCR; TCRdb's copy keeps in-frame clones and lacks some. The sample shows more than 80,000 clones, 70% to 90% of them seen only once. CDR1 is SGHAT, CDR2 FQNNGV, per germline. Trimming pared 5 bases from V and 8 bases from J, leaving 10 bases between. This CDR3 spans 12 amino acids. The V call is TRBV11-2, the J call TRBJ2-1; D unclear. This TCR was sampled from an adult with an advanced solid tumor such as melanoma, head and neck, liver or kidney cancer. This specimen was CD4+ or CD8+ T cells sorted from blood, taken in a trial of the OX40 agonist ivuxolimab. For the CDR3, the DNA is TGTGCCAGCAGCCCCACGGTTGATGAGCAGTTCTTC. Protein: CASSPTVDEQFF.